This passage covers 32 T cell receptor beta chains from one sample sequenced in a study of cytomegalovirus exposure and HLA in healthy donors. PCR amplification relied on 60 Vbeta primers (plus 13 Jbeta primers). This table comes from immunoSEQ multiplex PCR, and its TCRdb copy is limited to in-frame clones, with some not included. The sample spans tens of thousands of clones; the ten largest clones claim over 2%. Sequencing was done on a sample of PBMCs. The receptors stem from a female donor in good health and CMV-seronegative.

The V gene is TRBV4-1, the J gene TRBJ2-7; D remains unclear. Trimming removed 6 bases from V and 2 bases from J, with 8 bases in between. CDR3 size: 12 residues. Germline-derived CDR1 and CDR2 are MGHRA and YSYEKL. The CDR3 DNA reads TGCGCCAGCAGTTCCCGTACCTACGAGCAGTACTTC. It yields the protein CASSSRTYEQYF.

This chain connects TRBV6-5 to TRBJ2-5; 9 bases align to TRBD2. The germline gives CDR1 MNHEY, CDR2 SVGAGI. The CDR3 is made up of 14 amino acids. The junction had 7 bases not matched to a gene; V was cut back by 6 bases and J by 5 bases. The CDR3 bases are TGTGCCAGCAGCTCTACTGGACTAGCGGAGACCCAGTACTTC. Amino acids: CASSSTGLAETQYF.

The chain uses TRBV7-2 and TRBJ1-3; no clear D gene. The CDR3 length is 16 residues. CDR1 is SGHTA and CDR2 is FQGNSA in the germline V gene. Trimming pared 2 bases from V and 0 bases from J, leaving 11 bases between. The DNA for the CDR3 is TGTGCCAGCAGCTTATTGGAGACGAGCTCTGGAAACACCATATATTTT. Residues: CASSLLETSSGNTIYF.

V is TRBV5-1 and J is TRBJ2-3; 7 bases line up with TRBD1. The CDR3 covers 16 residues. The V gene's germline CDR1 is SGHRS and CDR2 YFSETQ. Losses at the gene ends were 1 base for V and 6 bases for J; bases not matched to a gene: 11. The CDR3: CASSLLPPGGRDTQYF. Written as DNA, the CDR3 is TGCGCCAGCAGCTTGTTACCCCCAGGGGGAAGGGATACGCAGTATTTT.

This chain joins TRBV18 and TRBJ1-5, with TRBD1 identical over 10 bases. Germline assignment: CDR1 KGHSH and CDR2 LQKENI. With 5 bases clipped from V and 3 bases from J, the junction kept 4 bases outside the gene matches. There are 15 residues in the CDR3. DNA for the CDR3: TGTGCCAGCTCATGGGGACAGGGGACCAATCAGCCCCAGCATTTT. Amino acid sequence: CASSWGQGTNQPQHF.

The chain employs TRBV5-1 and TRBJ2-3, with 9 bases identical to TRBD2. Per germline, CDR1 SGHRS and CDR2 YFSETQ. V was pared by 4 bases and J by 2 bases, with 8 bases of the junction left unmatched. The CDR3 is 16 residues long. CDR3 in DNA: TGCGCCAGCAGCGGCGGGCTAGCGGGGTTCACAGATACGCAGTATTTT. Protein: CASSGGLAGFTDTQYF.

The gene calls are TRBV12-5 and TRBJ1-1; possible D gene TRBD1, 5 bases. Germline CDR1 LGHNT, CDR2 FRNRAP. The ends were cut back, 7 bases at V and 1 base at J, with 10 bases in the middle. This CDR3 contains 13 residues. CDR3 region: CASARQTNTEAFF. In DNA, the CDR3 is TGTGCTAGTGCGCGACAGACGAACACTGAAGCTTTCTTT.

The gene calls are TRBV18 and TRBJ2-3; the D is unclear. Deletions cut 3 bases from V and 6 bases from J, with 16 bases between. CDR1 is KGHSH and CDR2 is LQKENI in the germline V gene. The CDR3 length is 15 residues. The CDR3 region is CASSPAIGQQDTQYF. CDR3 nucleotide sequence: TGTGCCAGCTCACCTGCAATCGGCCAACAGGATACGCAGTATTTT.

The V gene is TRBV7-8, the J gene TRBJ2-3; D possibly corresponds to TRBD2 (6 bases). The CDR3 contains 14 residues. V dropped 7 bases and J dropped 2 bases, with 13 bases sitting between them. From germline, CDR1 is SGHVS and CDR2 FQNEAQ. CDR3 coding DNA: TGTGCCAGCAAACCGGCGGGGAACACAGATACGCAGTATTTT. Protein product: CASKPAGNTDTQYF.

The chain has TRBV30 and TRBJ1-1; 8 bases fit TRBD1. J gave up 0 bases and V 5 bases, and 2 bases lay outside the gene matches. The CDR3 has 13 amino acids. In germline, CDR1 is GTSNPN, CDR2 SVGIG (reference sequence). CDR3: CAWQGAMNTEAFF. CDR3 DNA sequence: TGTGCCTGGCAGGGGGCGATGAACACTGAAGCTTTCTTT.

The gene calls are TRBV5-6 and TRBJ1-2; 8 bases match TRBD1. The V gene's germline CDR1 is SGHDT and CDR2 YYEEEE. The CDR3 length is 14 residues. After removal of 2 bases from V and 10 bases from J, the junction contained 10 bases not matched to a gene. CDR3 nucleotide sequence: TGTGCCAGCAGCTTAGGCAGGGGGCGCCGGGACTACACCTTC. Translated, it gives CASSLGRGRRDYTF.

The J gene is TRBJ1-6, the V gene TRBV5-1; D might be TRBD1 (6 bases). CDR1 SGHRS and CDR2 YFSETQ come from the germline V gene. The CDR3 has 16 residues. Deletions cut 0 bases from V and 7 bases from J, with 14 bases between. DNA of the CDR3: TGCGCCAGCAGCTTGGGACCGACAGGAACGAATTCACCCCTCCACTTT. Translating it yields CASSLGPTGTNSPLHF.

V is TRBV7-9 and J is TRBJ1-5; D uncertain. The CDR3 is 15 residues long. The germline CDR1 and CDR2 sequences are SEHNR and FQNEAQ (reference sequence). Trimming removed 5 bases at V and 3 bases at J, with 14 bases between. The CDR3 nucleotides read TGTGCCAGCAGCCACGCTGGGCAATACAATCAGCCCCAGCATTTT. The encoded protein is CASSHAGQYNQPQHF. The full variable domain, completed using reference TRBV7-9 and TRBJ1-5, is DTGVSQNPRHKITKRGQNVTFRCDPISEHNRLYWYRQTLGQGPEFLTYFQNEAQLEKSRLLSDRFSAERPKGSFSTLEIQRTEQGDSAMYLCASSHAGQYNQPQHFGDGTRLSIL.

The rearrangement uses TRBV30 and TRBJ1-1; 7 positions agree with TRBD1. The CDR3 has 13 amino acids. V was pared by 5 bases and J by 1 base, with 4 bases of the junction left unmatched. Germline CDR1 reads GTSNPN; CDR2 reads SVGIG (reference sequence). The CDR3 coding sequence is TGTGCCTGGGGGACAGCGACGAACACTGAAGCTTTCTTT. Its translation is CAWGTATNTEAFF.

This sequence joins TRBV7-2 and TRBJ2-1; tentatively, D is TRBD2 (6 bases). The CDR3 totals 14 residues. CDR1 is SGHTA and CDR2 is FQGNSA in the germline V gene. V lost 1 base, J lost 5 bases, and 9 bases lay in between. As DNA, the CDR3 is TGTGCCAGCAGCTTAGGGCGGGACGACAATGAGCAGTTCTTC. It specifies CASSLGRDDNEQFF.

This chain connects TRBV30 to TRBJ2-5; weak D call: TRBD2 (5 bases). Germline V gene sequence: CDR1 GTSNPN, CDR2 SVGIG (reference sequence). This CDR3 has 13 amino acids. V gave up 4 bases and J gave up 1 base, with 10 bases separating them. CDR3 amino acids: CAWTGLSQETQYF. The CDR3 DNA sequence: TGTGCCTGGACCGGACTGTCCCAAGAGACCCAGTACTTC.

The chain joins TRBV7-9 to TRBJ2-5, with 11 nucleotides matching TRBD2. With 2 bases clipped from V and 5 bases from J, the junction kept 7 bases outside the gene matches. The V gene's germline CDR1 is SEHNR and CDR2 FQNEAQ (reference sequence). CDR3 length: 16 residues. As DNA, the CDR3 is TGTGCCAGCAGCTTACTCTTAGCGGGAGGGCATGAGACCCAGTACTTC. This codes for CASSLLLAGGHETQYF.

The chain links TRBV6-6 to TRBJ2-2, with D possibly matching TRBD1 (5 bases). CDR3 size: 15 residues. Per germline, CDR1 MNHNY and CDR2 SVGAGI (reference sequence). V lost 5 bases, J lost 2 bases, and 12 bases lay in between. For the CDR3, the DNA is TGTGCCAGCAGTCCCCGGACACTTAACACCGGGGAGCTGTTTTTT. This gives the protein CASSPRTLNTGELFF.

V gene TRBV7-8 combines with J gene TRBJ1-1; D may be TRBD1 (5 bases). Per the germline V gene, CDR1 is SGHVS and CDR2 is FQNEAQ. CDR3 length: 14 residues. Trimming removed 5 bases at V and 11 bases at J, with 21 bases between. This chain's CDR3 is CASSPGGERYNAFF. The CDR3 nucleotides read TGTGCCAGCAGCCCCGGGGGGGAACGGTATAACGCTTTCTTT.

The V and J genes are TRBV18 and TRBJ2-3; D possibly corresponds to TRBD2 (6 bases). CDR3 length equals 14 residues. V lost 4 bases, J lost 8 bases, and 16 bases lay in between. From germline, CDR1 is KGHSH and CDR2 LQKENI. This chain's CDR3 is CASSLGREKVTQYF. The CDR3 DNA is TGTGCCAGCTCACTAGGTCGGGAGAAGGTTACGCAGTATTTT.

The rearrangement joins TRBV29-1 to TRBJ2-7, with D possibly TRBD2 on 6 matching bases. The V gene's germline CDR1 is SQVTM and CDR2 ANQGSEA. CDR3 length: 13 amino acids. Trimming took off 6 bases at V and 5 bases at J, with 17 bases between the two ends. The CDR3 DNA follows: TGCAGCGTCACCGGGCGGGATCGGGACGAGCAGTACTTC. Translation gives CSVTGRDRDEQYF.

The rearrangement uses TRBV7-8 and TRBJ2-7; D uncertain. This CDR3 has 13 amino acids. Per germline, CDR1 SGHVS and CDR2 FQNEAQ. V was trimmed by 6 bases and J by 4 bases, leaving 13 bases between them. The CDR3 region is CASRRSANYEQYF. The CDR3, as DNA: TGTGCCAGCAGGCGGTCAGCTAATTACGAGCAGTACTTC. The variable domain in full, completed from reference TRBV7-8 and TRBJ2-7, reads GAGVSQSPRYKVAKRGQDVALRCDPISGHVSLFWYQQALGQGPEFLTYFQNEAQLDKSGLPSDRFFAERPEGSVSTLKIQRTQQEDSAVYLCASRRSANYEQYFGPGTRLTVT.

The chain combines TRBV7-9 with TRBJ1-1; 10 bases align to TRBD1. Germline V CDR1 and CDR2: SEHNR, FQNEAQ (reference sequence). The CDR3 totals 15 residues. V trimming: 7 bases; J trimming: 3 bases; junction bases outside the gene matches: 8. The DNA of the CDR3 is TGTGCCAGCACCTGGACAGGGGGTCGGGACACTGAAGCTTTCTTT. Translated, it gives CASTWTGGRDTEAFF.

The V gene is TRBV28, the J gene TRBJ2-6; D may be TRBD1 (5 bases). Trimming stripped 6 bases from V and 4 bases from J, with 10 bases between. The CDR3 totals 14 residues. Germline values: CDR1 MDHEN, CDR2 SYDVKM. The CDR3 DNA sequence: TGTGCCAGCAGCAGGGAATTGGGGGCCAACGTCCTGACTTTC. This encodes CASSRELGANVLTF. The complete variable domain, with remaining parts taken from reference TRBV28 and TRBJ2-6, reads DVKVTQSSRYLVKRTGEKVFLECVQDMDHENMFWYRQDPGLGLRLIYFSYDVKMKEKGDIPEGYSVSREKKERFSLILESASTNQTSMYLCASSRELGANVLTFGAGSRLTVL.

The chain is built from TRBV28 and TRBJ2-7, with 7 bases identical to TRBD2. Looked up from germline, CDR1 is MDHEN and CDR2 is SYDVKM. V was clipped by 10 bases and J by 3 bases; unmatched bases: 9. The CDR3 has 13 amino acids. CDR3 bases: TGTGCCATCTCGTTGGCGGGAGACTACGAGCAGTACTTC. It is translated as CAISLAGDYEQYF. Full variable domain (rest looked up from reference TRBV28 and TRBJ2-7): DVKVTQSSRYLVKRTGEKVFLECVQDMDHENMFWYRQDPGLGLRLIYFSYDVKMKEKGDIPEGYSVSREKKERFSLILESASTNQTSMYLCAISLAGDYEQYFGPGTRLTVT.

This chain joins TRBV9 and TRBJ1-4; TRBD1 matches 8 bases. Germline-derived CDR1 and CDR2 are SGDLS and YYNGEE. The trim removed 3 bases at V and 3 bases at J, leaving 4 bases unmatched. The CDR3 has 15 residues. The CDR3: CASSAGGLANEKLFF. The CDR3 DNA is TGTGCCAGCAGCGCAGGGGGCCTAGCTAATGAAAAACTGTTTTTT.

The rearrangement links TRBV6-6 to TRBJ1-1, with D possibly TRBD1 on 6 matching bases. V lost 2 bases and J lost 4, with 11 bases in between. CDR1 MNHNY and CDR2 SVGAGI come from the germline V gene (reference sequence). The CDR3 consists of 14 residues. CDR3 bases: TGTGCCAGCAGTTACCGGGGAGGGGGCACTGAAGCTTTCTTT. Its translation: CASSYRGGGTEAFF.

The chain uses TRBV6-1 and TRBJ2-7; no clear D. Between the trimmed V and J ends, which lost 4 bases and 6 bases, there was a span of 22 bases. Germline V gives CDR1 MNHNS, CDR2 SASEGT. The CDR3 covers 16 residues. The CDR3 bases are TGTGCCAGCAGTGGAAGAACGGTCTTCGCCCTGATCGAGCAGTACTTC. Protein product: CASSGRTVFALIEQYF.

This rearrangement joins TRBV7-2 to TRBJ2-7, with 7 nucleotides matching TRBD1. The germline V gene encodes CDR1 SGHTA and CDR2 FQGNSA. CDR3 size: 15 residues. Losses at the gene ends were 5 bases for V and 3 bases for J; bases not matched to a gene: 10. The CDR3 is CASSPSGQAHYEQYF. The CDR3 nucleotides are TGTGCCAGCAGCCCTTCCGGACAGGCCCACTACGAGCAGTACTTC.

The chain is built from TRBV11-3 and TRBJ1-1, with 12 bases identical to TRBD1. Germline V CDR1 and CDR2: SGHNT, YENEEA. This CDR3 spans 16 amino acids. Trimming took 4 bases from V and 5 from J; bases not matched to a gene: 8. The CDR3 protein is CASSSPGQGARTEAFF. The CDR3 nucleotides are TGTGCCAGCAGCTCCCCGGGACAGGGGGCGCGAACTGAAGCTTTCTTT.

With respect to this clone: One end of the junction fails to match germline, which may point to a read error. The V call is TRBV18, the J call TRBJ2-5, with 13 nucleotides matching TRBD2. The length of the CDR3 is 16 residues. The germline gives CDR1 KGHSH, CDR2 LQKENI. The CDR3 region is CASSPLAGGPVETQYF. The CDR3 region has the DNA TGTGCCAGCTCTCCACTAGCGGGAGGGCCTGTGGAGACCCAGTACTTC.

The chain uses TRBV9 and TRBJ2-5; possibly TRBD2 for D (6 bases). V shed 0 bases and J shed 4 bases, with 16 bases lying between them. CDR3 length: 16 residues. Germline values: CDR1 SGDLS, CDR2 YYNGEE. This CDR3 is CASSVGGGAVGETQYF. In DNA, the CDR3 is TGTGCCAGCAGCGTAGGGGGAGGAGCAGTTGGAGAGACCCAGTACTTC.